This T cell receptor (beta chain) was sequenced for a study of blood T cell repertoires in COVID-19. Original handling: Reference gene primer amplification gave nucleated cell count estimates. Produced via immunoSEQ multiplex PCR; TCRdb's table is partial and in-frame only. That table is the source of V, J and clone size, and D and trimming were worked out from the DNA. The sample consists of roughly 180,000 clones, approximately 80% of them appearing once. V was trimmed by 5 bases and J by 3 bases, leaving 17 bases between them. The CDR3 spans 15 residues. Germline CDR1 SEHNR, CDR2 FQNEAQ (reference sequence).

Sequencing input: PBMCs or T cells enriched from blood (not recorded which). The receptor comes from a man aged 40-55 years who had recovered from COVID-19. The rearrangement uses TRBV7-9 and TRBJ2-7; D possibly corresponds to TRBD2 (5 bases). The CDR3 region has the DNA TGTGCCAGCAGCCTCTACGGGGAAGCAAGCTACGAGCAGTACTTC. Translated, it gives CASSLYGEASYEQYF.